Described below is a single T cell receptor (beta chain) sequence and its context. The CDR3 covers 13 residues. Looked up from germline, CDR1 is WNHNN and CDR2 is SYGVQD (reference sequence). V was trimmed by 0 bases and J by 3 bases, leaving 5 bases between them. This entry belongs to a study of blood T cell repertoires in COVID-19. Study as a whole: The samples span acute and convalescent COVID-19 from the United States, Italy and Spain. PBMCs, B-cell-depleted T cells, or T cells were the source of the cDNA or gDNA that made up the material.

Authors' methods: Reference gene primer amplification yielded estimated nucleated cell counts. Assay used: immunoSEQ multiplex PCR; TCRdb lists only in-frame clones, some missing. V and J calls and clone size are those listed in that table; D and trimming were worked out from the DNA. The sample consists of around 140,000 clones, under 90% of them appearing once. The chain recombines TRBV10-1 with TRBJ1-1, with unresolved D. The sequence came from a woman aged 55-70 years with active or convalescent COVID-19. The sequenced sample consisted of peripheral blood. As DNA, the CDR3 is TGCGCCAGCAGTGAGTCAGAGTACACTGAAGCTTTCTTT. Translated: CASSESEYTEAFF.